Below, 20 T cell receptor beta chains from the same sample are listed, as sequenced in a study of T cells after yellow fever vaccination. TCRdb itself ran the 5' RACE reads through MiXCR, one entry per CDR3 protein. Altogether approximately 260,000 distinct CDR3 sequences are present, 10% to 15% being singletons, with the ten largest covering about 0.51%. The sequencing used CD4+ T cells sorted from PBMCs, collected 45 days after the yellow fever booster vaccination. The receptors derive from a man between 25 and 39 years old who received the YFV17D yellow fever vaccine.

This clonotype has a count of ten or more. The chain has TRBV7-6 and TRBJ2-3; 8 positions agree with TRBD2. The V and J ends lost 3 bases and 0 bases, in that order; junction bases with no gene match: 5. CDR3 size: 16 residues. Germline V gene lookup returns CDR1 SGHVS and CDR2 FNYEAQ. This CDR3 is CASSFSSGTSTDTQYF. The CDR3 coding sequence is TGTGCCAGCAGCTTCAGTAGCGGGACTAGCACAGATACGCAGTATTTT.

This clonotype has ten or more counts. The J gene is TRBJ2-7, the V gene TRBV7-2; 13 nucleotides agree with TRBD2. V gave up 1 base and J gave up 7 bases; unmatched junction bases: 4. Germline CDR1 is SGHTA and CDR2 is FQGNSA. The CDR3 contains 15 residues. The CDR3 spells CASSLEGLAGVEQYF. The CDR3 DNA sequence: TGTGCCAGCAGCTTAGAAGGACTAGCGGGAGTTGAGCAGTACTTC.

This clonotype showed up just a few times. V and J are TRBV7-2 and TRBJ1-2, with a possible D match to TRBD1 (5 bases). This CDR3 contains 14 residues. Trimming took 5 bases from V and 2 from J, leaving 12 bases between them. Germline-derived CDR1 and CDR2 are SGHTA and FQGNSA. The CDR3 loop is CASSRSPGNYGYTF. The CDR3 DNA follows: TGTGCCAGCAGCCGATCCCCAGGGAACTATGGCTACACCTTC. Filled out from reference TRBV7-2 and TRBJ1-2, the complete variable domain reads GAGVSQSPSNKVTEKGKDVELRCDPISGHTALYWYRQSLGQGLEFLIYFQGNSAPDKSGLPSDRFSAERTGGSVSTLTIQRTQQEDSAVYLCASSRSPGNYGYTFGSGTRLTVV.

The rearrangement joins TRBV10-3 to TRBJ2-5; TRBD1 matches at 12 bases. This CDR3 comprises 16 residues. Germline trimming cut 5 bases from V and 0 bases from J; bases unmatched to any gene: 4. Looked up from germline, CDR1 is ENHRY and CDR2 is SYGVKD. Here the CDR3 DNA reads TGTGCCATCAGTCCGGGGACAGGGGGCCACCAAGAGACCCAGTACTTC. Its translation: CAISPGTGGHQETQYF.

The chain is built from TRBV19 and TRBJ1-5, with 8 bases that match TRBD1. V shed 3 bases and J 4 bases; nucleotides not matched to a gene: 5. Germline CDR1 LNHDA, CDR2 SQIVND (reference sequence). CDR3 length equals 15 residues. CDR3 bases: TGTGCCAGTAGTATTGAAGGGACAGGAAATCAGCCCCAGCATTTT. Protein: CASSIEGTGNQPQHF.

This clonotype was found a few times. This rearrangement joins TRBV12-3 or TRBV12-4 to TRBJ1-1; D unclear. Trimming shortened V by 2 bases and J by 4 bases, and 2 bases separated the two germline ends. This CDR3 has 11 amino acids. The CDR3 loop reads CASSLITEAFF. CDR3 nucleotides: TGTGCCAGCAGTTTAATCACTGAAGCTTTCTTT.

This chain connects TRBV29-1 to TRBJ2-3, with 9 bases fitting TRBD1. The CDR3 totals 11 residues. Germline V gene data show CDR1 as SQVTM and CDR2 as ANQGSEA. The CDR3 sequence is CIGTGSDTQYF. DNA of the CDR3: TGCATCGGGACAGGGTCCGATACGCAGTATTTT.

This clonotype occurred a few times. The rearrangement uses TRBV11-1 and TRBJ2-1; 13 bases match TRBD2. The CDR3 totals 19 residues. Losses at the gene ends were 4 bases for V and 4 bases for J; bases not matched to a gene: 13. Per germline, CDR1 SGHAT and CDR2 FQDESV (reference sequence). CDR3 nucleotides: TGTGCCAGCAGCTCCACCCCGGAGACTAGCGGGAGGACTTACAATGAGCAGTTCTTC. It yields the protein CASSSTPETSGRTYNEQFF.

This clonotype was seen a handful of times. The rearrangement links TRBV5-1 to TRBJ1-1, with D perhaps TRBD1 (5 bases). V was clipped by 5 bases and J by 3 bases, with 17 bases between them. The CDR3 covers 15 residues. The germline V gene encodes CDR1 SGHRS and CDR2 YFSETQ. The CDR3 DNA is TGCGCCAGCAGTACCGGGACGGCGGGGGACACTGAAGCTTTCTTT. Its protein product is CASSTGTAGDTEAFF.

This clonotype has a handful of counts. The chain has TRBV7-9 and TRBJ1-2; D gene uncertain. This CDR3 is 14 amino acids long. Germline CDR1 SEHNR, CDR2 FQNEAQ (reference sequence). V lost 3 bases and J 2 bases, leaving 10 bases between the germline ends. In DNA, the CDR3 is TGTGCCAGCAGCTTCCGGGCGGGGAACTATGGCTACACCTTC. Its translation is CASSFRAGNYGYTF.

CDR3 DNA: TGTGCCAGCAGCTTGACAGGATTCCTTGACGAGCAGTACTTC. Translation: CASSLTGFLDEQYF. The J gene is TRBJ2-7, the V gene TRBV7-2; possible D gene TRBD1, 6 bases. CDR1 is SGHTA and CDR2 is FQGNSA in the germline V gene. CDR3 size: 14 residues. Trimming removed 3 bases at V and 5 bases at J, with 14 bases between.

The chain employs TRBV5-1 and TRBJ1-5; 8 bases fit TRBD1. This CDR3 contains 15 residues. Trimming removed 0 bases from V and 11 bases from J; junction bases left unmatched: 10. CDR1 is SGHRS and CDR2 is YFSETQ in the germline V gene. DNA for the CDR3: TGCGCCAGCAGCTTGGAAGGACAGGGCTCCACGGCCCAGCATTTT. Translation gives CASSLEGQGSTAQHF.

CDR3: CSARLAGGPPTSQFF. In nucleotides, the CDR3 is TGCAGTGCTAGACTAGCGGGAGGGCCCCCTACTTCTCAGTTCTTC. This rearrangement joins TRBV20-1 to TRBJ2-1, with TRBD2 matching 12 bases. V lost 2 bases and J lost 13; bases outside the gene matches: 12. This CDR3 is built from 15 residues. The germline gives CDR1 DFQATT, CDR2 SNEGSKA (reference sequence).

The table lists this clonotype with a few counts. The chain employs TRBV29-1 and TRBJ2-5; TRBD2 might be the D (5 bases). Germline V CDR1 and CDR2: SQVTM, ANQGSEA. CDR3 length: 13 residues. CDR3 sequence reads: CTIVEGVRETQYF. The CDR3, as DNA: TGCACCATTGTAGAGGGTGTTCGGGAGACCCAGTACTTC.

This clonotype has more than one count but fewer than ten. The genes are TRBV29-1 and TRBJ2-1; the match to TRBD2 covers 11 bases. This CDR3 has 17 residues. The germline V gene encodes CDR1 SQVTM and CDR2 ANQGSEA. V lost 7 bases, J lost 4 bases, and 15 bases stayed unmatched. In DNA form, the CDR3 reads TGCAGCGCTGCGGGGGGCCTGACTAGCGGGACATACAATGAGCAGTTCTTC. Translated, it gives CSAAGGLTSGTYNEQFF.

This chain connects TRBV20-1 to TRBJ2-1, with 10 positions matching TRBD2. V was pared by 7 bases and J by 1 base, with 7 bases of the junction left unmatched. The germline gives CDR1 DFQATT, CDR2 SNEGSKA (reference sequence). This CDR3 spans 15 amino acids. The CDR3 is CSGLAGGGSYNEQFF. In DNA, the CDR3 is TGCAGTGGGTTAGCGGGGGGAGGATCCTACAATGAGCAGTTCTTC.

This clonotype has a count of ten or more. The V gene is TRBV12-3 or TRBV12-4, the J gene TRBJ2-7; perhaps D is TRBD1 or TRBD2 (5 bases each). This CDR3 is 14 amino acids long. Trimming took off 6 bases at V and 2 bases at J, with 14 bases between the two ends. The CDR3 sequence is CASSLGTQAYEQYF. CDR3 bases: TGTGCCAGCAGCCTGGGGACGCAAGCCTACGAGCAGTACTTC.

This CDR3 is CASRSGQVPYNEQFF. In DNA form, the CDR3 reads TGTGCCAGCAGATCGGGACAGGTCCCCTACAATGAGCAGTTCTTC. The chain couples TRBV7-2 to TRBJ2-1; 8 positions agree with TRBD1. V lost 6 bases, J lost 2 bases, and 6 bases stayed unmatched. Per the germline V gene, CDR1 is SGHTA and CDR2 is FQGNSA. There are 15 residues in the CDR3.

The chain employs TRBV25-1 and TRBJ2-7; D is possibly TRBD1 or TRBD2 (6 bases each). This CDR3 has 14 amino acids. V shed 9 bases and J shed 4 bases, with 19 bases lying between them. Germline CDR1 MGHDK, CDR2 SYGVNS. CDR3 loop: CASTGLAGMYEQYF. The CDR3 DNA sequence: TGTGCCAGTACAGGGCTGGCGGGAATGTACGAGCAGTACTTC.

This clonotype was detected only a few times. The genes are TRBV28 and TRBJ2-7; TRBD2 matches 7 bases. The CDR3 extends over 16 amino acids. Germline-derived CDR1 and CDR2 are MDHEN and SYDVKM. V trimming: 3 bases; J trimming: 3 bases; junction bases outside the gene matches: 11. For the CDR3, the DNA is TGTGCCAGCAGTTTCTCCCGGGGGGAGGGTCTCTACGAGCAGTACTTC. Encoded protein: CASSFSRGEGLYEQYF.